The clone carrying this T cell receptor (beta chain) has at least ten counts. The data originate from a study of early T cells in non-severe SARS-CoV-2 infection. In TCRdb, the 5' RACE reads were re-called with MiXCR into one record per CDR3 protein. Altogether fewer than 35,000 distinct CDR3 sequences are present, about 9.9% being singletons, with the ten largest covering under 15%. The CDR3 has 13 amino acids. Germline CDR1 is GTSNPN and CDR2 is SVGIG (reference sequence). The germline V and J ends were trimmed by 3 bases and 4 bases, with 12 bases remaining between them. This receptor was obtained from an adult who was a healthcare worker with PCR-confirmed SARS-CoV-2 infection or an uninfected control (not recorded which). The specimen sequenced was whole blood. The rearrangement uses TRBV30 and TRBJ1-1; D not certain. CDR3 bases: TGTGCCTGGAGCCCCATAGGATCCACTGAAGCTTTCTTT. Protein product: CAWSPIGSTEAFF.